This T cell receptor (beta chain) was obtained from a study of OX40 agonist ivuxolimab in advanced cancers. Assay used: immunoSEQ multiplex PCR; TCRdb lists only in-frame clones, some missing. The profile covers more than 60,000 clones, with 80% to 90% appearing a single time and 13% to 15% taken by the ten largest. Only one count was recorded for this clone. This clonotype originated in an adult with an advanced solid tumor such as melanoma, head and neck, liver or kidney cancer. The sequenced sample was CD4+ or CD8+ T cells sorted from blood, obtained in a trial of the OX40 agonist ivuxolimab.

For the CDR3, the DNA is TGTGCCAGCAGCTTGCGCCCCCACGACAGGACCTATGGCTACACCTTC. The encoded protein is CASSLRPHDRTYGYTF. The J gene is TRBJ1-2, the V gene TRBV5-5; D may be TRBD1 (6 bases). This CDR3 region has 16 residues. V shed 1 base and J shed 4 bases, with 17 bases lying between them. CDR1 and CDR2 from the germline V gene are SGHKS and YYEKEE (reference sequence).